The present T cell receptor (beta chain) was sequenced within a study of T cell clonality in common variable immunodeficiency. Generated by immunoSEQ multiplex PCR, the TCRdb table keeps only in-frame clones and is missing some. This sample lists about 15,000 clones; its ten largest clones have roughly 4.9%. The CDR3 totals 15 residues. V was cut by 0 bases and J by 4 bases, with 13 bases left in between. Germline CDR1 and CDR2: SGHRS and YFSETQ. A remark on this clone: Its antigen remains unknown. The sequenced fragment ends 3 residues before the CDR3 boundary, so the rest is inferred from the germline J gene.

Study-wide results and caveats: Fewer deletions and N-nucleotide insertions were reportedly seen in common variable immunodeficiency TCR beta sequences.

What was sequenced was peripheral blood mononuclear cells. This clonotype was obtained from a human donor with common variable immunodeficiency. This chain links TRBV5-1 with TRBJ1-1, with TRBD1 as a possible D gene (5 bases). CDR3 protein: CASSLVGERGTEAFF. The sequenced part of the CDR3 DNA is TGCGCCAGCAGCTTGGTAGGGGAGCGGGGCACTGAA. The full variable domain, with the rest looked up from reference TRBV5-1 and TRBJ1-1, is KAGVTQTPRYLIKTRGQQVTLSCSPISGHRSVSWYQQTPGQGLQFLFEYFSETQRNKGNFPGRFSGRQFSNSRSEMNVSTLELGDSALYLCASSLVGERGTEAFFGQGTRLTVV.